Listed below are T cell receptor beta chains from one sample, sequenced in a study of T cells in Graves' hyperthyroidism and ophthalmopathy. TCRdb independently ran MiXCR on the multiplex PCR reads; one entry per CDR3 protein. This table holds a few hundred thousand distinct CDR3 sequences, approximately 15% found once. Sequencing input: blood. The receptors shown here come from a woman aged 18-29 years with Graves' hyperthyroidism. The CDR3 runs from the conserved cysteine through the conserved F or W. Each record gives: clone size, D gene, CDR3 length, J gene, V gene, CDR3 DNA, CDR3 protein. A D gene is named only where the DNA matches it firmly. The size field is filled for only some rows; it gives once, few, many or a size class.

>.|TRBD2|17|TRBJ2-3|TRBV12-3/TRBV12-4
TGTGCCAGCAGTTTCTTAGCGGGCGGGAGGGAAAGAGATACGCAGTATTTT
CASSFLAGGRERDTQYF
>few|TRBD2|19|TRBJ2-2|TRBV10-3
TGTGCCATCAGTGAGTCGTTGGGACTAGCGGGACTTAACACCGGGGAGCTGTTTTTT
CAISESLGLAGLNTGELFF
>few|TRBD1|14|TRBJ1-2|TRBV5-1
TGCGCCAGCAGCTCCCTCGACAGGGGGGATGGCTACACCTTC
CASSSLDRGDGYTF
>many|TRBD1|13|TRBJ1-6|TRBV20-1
TGCAGTGCTCGACAGGGGTCAAATTCACCCCTCCACTTT
CSARQGSNSPLHF
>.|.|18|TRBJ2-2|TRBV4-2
TGTGCCAGCAGCCAAGATTTGGTCCGGAACCTGGGGGGCGGGGAGCTGTTTTTT
CASSQDLVRNLGGGELFF
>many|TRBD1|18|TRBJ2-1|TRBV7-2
TGTGCCAGCAGCATGACCGGCTCCACAGGGGTACCCTACAATGAGCAGTTCTTC
CASSMTGSTGVPYNEQFF
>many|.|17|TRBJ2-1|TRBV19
TGTGCCAGTAGTATAGATGGGGTTCGGGGTGATTACAATGAGCAGTTCTTC
CASSIDGVRGDYNEQFF
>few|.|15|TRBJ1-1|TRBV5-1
TGCGCCAGCAGCTTGCTTTTACAGGGAAACACTGAAGCTTTCTTT
CASSLLLQGNTEAFF
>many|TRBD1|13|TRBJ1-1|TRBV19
TGTGCCAGTACCACAGGGGATTTGCCTGAAGCTTTCTTT
CASTTGDLPEAFF
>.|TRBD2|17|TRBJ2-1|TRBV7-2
TGTGCCAGCAGCTTTTCGAGGCTAGCGGGATCAGACAATGAGCAGTTCTTC
CASSFSRLAGSDNEQFF
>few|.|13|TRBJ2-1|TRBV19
TGTGCCAGTAGTTCGGGACACCTCGGTGAGCAGTTCTTC
CASSSGHLGEQFF
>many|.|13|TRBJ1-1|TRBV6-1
TGTGCCAGCAGTAGGGATCGACGGACCGAAGCTTTCTTT
CASSRDRRTEAFF
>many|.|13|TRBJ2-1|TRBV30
TGTGCCTGGGAAGTCCGCTCCTACAATGAGCAGTTCTTC
CAWEVRSYNEQFF
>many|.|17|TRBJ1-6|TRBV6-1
TGTGCCAGCAGACCCGGGACGAAGAGCTCCTATAATTCACCCCTCCACTTT
CASRPGTKSSYNSPLHF
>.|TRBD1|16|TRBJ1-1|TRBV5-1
TGCGCCAGCAGATCCGGACAGGGAATATTGAACACTGAAGCTTTCTTT
CASRSGQGILNTEAFF
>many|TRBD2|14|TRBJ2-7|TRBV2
TGTGCCAGCGTCAATAGCGGGAGCGCGTCTGAGCAGTACTTC
CASVNSGSASEQYF
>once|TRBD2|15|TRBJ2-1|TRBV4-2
TGTGCCAGCAGCCAAGACGGACTAGCGGGATTGTCGCAGTTCTTC
CASSQDGLAGLSQFF
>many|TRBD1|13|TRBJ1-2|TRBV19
TGTGCCAGTAGTGCGGACAGGTACTATGGCTACACCTTC
CASSADRYYGYTF
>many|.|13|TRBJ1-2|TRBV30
TGTGCCTGGACCCAGGGCAGGAACGATGGCTACACCTTC
CAWTQGRNDGYTF
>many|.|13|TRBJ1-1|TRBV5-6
TGTGCCAGCAGCTTAGCCCTGGCTACTGAAGCTTTCTTT
CASSLALATEAFF
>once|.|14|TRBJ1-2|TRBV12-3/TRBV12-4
TGTGCCAGCAGTTTAAAGGGGGGGGCAGTCGGCTACACCTTC
CASSLKGGAVGYTF
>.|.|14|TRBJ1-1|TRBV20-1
TGCAGTGCTAGAGCTCAGGGCACTTACACTGAAGCTTTCTTT
CSARAQGTYTEAFF
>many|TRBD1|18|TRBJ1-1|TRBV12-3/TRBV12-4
TGTGCCAGCAGTTTAGGGGTAAGGGCAGGGGGCGCGAACACTGAAGCTTTCTTT
CASSLGVRAGGANTEAFF
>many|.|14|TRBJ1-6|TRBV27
TGTGCCAGCGGTCGTCTGGGCTATAATTCACCCCTCCACTTT
CASGRLGYNSPLHF
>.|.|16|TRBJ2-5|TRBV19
TGTGCCAGTAGTATTGTCGGCAGTGGTAGGCAAGAGACCCAGTACTTC
CASSIVGSGRQETQYF
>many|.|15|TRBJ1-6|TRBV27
TGTGCCAGCACCCCCAATTCCGTCCCAAATTCACCCCTCCACTTT
CASTPNSVPNSPLHF
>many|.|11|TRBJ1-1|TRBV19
TGTGCCAGTCGCGGAGGCAGGGAGGCTTTCTTT
CASRGGREAFF
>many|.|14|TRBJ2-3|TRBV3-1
TGTGCCAGCAGCCAAGAGGGCAGTATGGATACGCAGTATTTT
CASSQEGSMDTQYF
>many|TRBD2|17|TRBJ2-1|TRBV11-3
TGTGCCAGCAGCTTAGATAAAGGCGGGAGGGCCTACAATGAGCAGTTCTTC
CASSLDKGGRAYNEQFF
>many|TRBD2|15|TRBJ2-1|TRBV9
TGTGCCAGCAGTCTTACTAGCGGGAGGGCAAGTGAGCAGTTCTTC
CASSLTSGRASEQFF
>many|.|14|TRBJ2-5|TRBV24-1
TGTGCCACCAGTGAACAAGGGGGTGATCCGACCCAGTACTTC
CATSEQGGDPTQYF
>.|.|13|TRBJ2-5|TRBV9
TGTGCCAGCAGCGTAGAAATTTCGGAGACCCAGTACTTC
CASSVEISETQYF
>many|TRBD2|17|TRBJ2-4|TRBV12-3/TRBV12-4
TGTGCCAGCAGCCCTCCCCCCGGGACTAGCGACAAAAACATTCAGTACTTC
CASSPPPGTSDKNIQYF
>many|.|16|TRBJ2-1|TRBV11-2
TGTGCCAGCAGCTTAGACTACGGGCCATCCTACAATGAGCAGTTCTTC
CASSLDYGPSYNEQFF
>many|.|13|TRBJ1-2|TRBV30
TGTGCCTGGAGTGCTAACAAGGCTGGCGGCTACACCTTC
CAWSANKAGGYTF
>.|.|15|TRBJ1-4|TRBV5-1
TGCGCCAGCAGCCTCACGGTAGGGGAGAATGAAAAACTGTTTTTT
CASSLTVGENEKLFF
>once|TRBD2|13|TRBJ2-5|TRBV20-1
TGCAGTGCAAGCGGGAGGGTTCAAGAGACCCAGTACTTC
CSASGRVQETQYF
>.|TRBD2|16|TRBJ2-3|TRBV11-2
TGTGCCCGCAGCTTAGTGGGGGGGAGGTTCACAGATACGCAGTATTTT
CARSLVGGRFTDTQYF
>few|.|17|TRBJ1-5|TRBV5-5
TGTGCCAGCAGCCCTACCCCCCTGGACAGAGCTTATCAGCCCCAGCATTTT
CASSPTPLDRAYQPQHF
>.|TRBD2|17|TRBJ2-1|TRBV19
TGTGCCAGTAGTCCCCTCCCTAGCGGGAGCCGTGCCAATGAGCAGTTCTTC
CASSPLPSGSRANEQFF
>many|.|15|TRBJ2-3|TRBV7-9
TGTGCCAGCAGCGGCCGGGACTCCACCACAGATACGCAGTATTTT
CASSGRDSTTDTQYF
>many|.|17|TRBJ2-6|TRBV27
TGTGCCAGCAGTTTATCGAGGGGTTCCTCTGGGGCCAACGTCCTGACTTTC
CASSLSRGSSGANVLTF
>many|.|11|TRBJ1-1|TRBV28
TGTGCCAGCAGTAGGGGTATTGAAGCTTTCTTT
CASSRGIEAFF
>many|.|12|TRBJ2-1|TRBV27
TGTGCCAGCACCGGAATTATTGGGGAACAGTTCTTC
CASTGIIGEQFF
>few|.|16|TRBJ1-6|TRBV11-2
TGTGCCAGCAGCCCTTCGGTCAGTCATTATAATTCACCCCTCCACTTT
CASSPSVSHYNSPLHF
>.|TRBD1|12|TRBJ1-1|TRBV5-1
TGCGCCAGCAGCCACGACAGGGGTGAAGCTTTCTTT
CASSHDRGEAFF